The present T cell receptor (beta chain) was sequenced within a study of cytomegalovirus exposure and HLA in healthy donors. This clone has just one count. Vbeta (60) and Jbeta (13) primers were used in the PCR. Repertoires were generated with immunoSEQ multiplex PCR, while TCRdb's copy carries only in-frame clones and drops some. The sample yields around 60,000 clones, around 75% seen once. This CDR3 is built from 14 residues. Germline assignment: CDR1 LGHNA and CDR2 YNFKEQ. Between the trimmed V and J ends, which lost 0 bases and 7 bases, there was a span of 13 bases. The origin of this receptor is a man aged 45 to 65 in good health and CMV-seropositive. Sequencing input: PBMCs. The V and J genes are TRBV4-2 and TRBJ2-7; no reliable D call. CDR3 in amino acids: CASSQETSSGEQYF. CDR3 nucleotides: TGTGCCAGCAGCCAAGAGACATCCTCTGGGGAGCAGTACTTC.